The table lists the clone carrying this T cell receptor beta chain with a few counts. Its antigen remains unidentified. CDR1 is SGHVS, CDR2 FNYEAQ, per germline. J gave up 10 bases and V 5 bases, and 7 bases lay outside the gene matches. The CDR3 is 13 amino acids. This entry comes from a study of T cells in Graves' hyperthyroidism and ophthalmopathy. On the study more broadly: Peripheral blood was drawn at first diagnosis, prior to all treatment. Study-wide results and caveats: Among thyroid clonotypes expanded above 0.001, most also appeared in blood.

Amplification of TCR beta CDR3 regions used RNA as the template. The HTBI primer set was used in a first-round RT-PCR of the TCR CDR3. TCRdb itself ran the multiplex PCR reads through MiXCR, one entry per CDR3 protein. The sample holds fewer than 450,000 distinct CDR3 sequences, more than 13% seen once. Uncontrolled infection, other autoimmune disease, pregnancy and lactation each barred patients from inclusion. Sequencing was carried out using blood. This sequence was found in a man between 50 and 59 years old with Graves' ophthalmopathy. This chain links TRBV7-6 with TRBJ2-4; 8 bases are a match to TRBD2. CDR3 coding DNA: TGTGCCAGCAGCGCCGGGACTAGGAAGATTCAGTACTTC. Protein: CASSAGTRKIQYF.